This T cell receptor beta chain was retrieved from a study of blood T cell repertoires in COVID-19. Across the whole study: Samples representing acute and convalescent COVID-19 were sourced from the United States, Italy and Spain. PBMCs, B-cell-depleted T cells, or T cells provided the cDNA or gDNA that made up the material.

Generated by immunoSEQ multiplex PCR, the TCRdb table keeps only in-frame clones and is missing some. The sample shows hundreds of thousands of clones, 82% of them seen only once. The receptor's source is a woman of 80 years or more with active or convalescent COVID-19. The source material was peripheral blood.

In DNA form, the CDR3 reads TGTGCCAGCAGAACCGGGACAGTAGGAAACACCATATATTTT. Translation: CASRTGTVGNTIYF. The J gene is TRBJ1-3, the V gene TRBV6-5; TRBD1 aligns across 7 bases. CDR3 length: 14 amino acids. Trimming removed 6 bases from V and 4 bases from J; junction bases left unmatched: 6. The germline CDR1 and CDR2 sequences are MNHEY and SVGAGI.